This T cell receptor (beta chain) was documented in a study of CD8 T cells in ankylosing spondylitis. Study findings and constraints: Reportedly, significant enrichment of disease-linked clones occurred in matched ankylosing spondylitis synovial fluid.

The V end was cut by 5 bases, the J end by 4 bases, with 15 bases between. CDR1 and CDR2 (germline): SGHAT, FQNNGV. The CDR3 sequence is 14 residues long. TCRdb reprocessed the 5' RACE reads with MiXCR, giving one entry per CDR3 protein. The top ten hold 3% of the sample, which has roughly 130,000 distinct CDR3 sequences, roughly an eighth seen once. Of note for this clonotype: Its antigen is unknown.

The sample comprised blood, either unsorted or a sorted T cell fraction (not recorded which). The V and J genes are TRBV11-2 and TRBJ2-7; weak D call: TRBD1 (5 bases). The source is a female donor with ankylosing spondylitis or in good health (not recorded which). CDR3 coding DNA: TGTGCCAGCAGCCCCCTGCAGGGAAGATACGAGCAGTACTTC. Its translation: CASSPLQGRYEQYF.